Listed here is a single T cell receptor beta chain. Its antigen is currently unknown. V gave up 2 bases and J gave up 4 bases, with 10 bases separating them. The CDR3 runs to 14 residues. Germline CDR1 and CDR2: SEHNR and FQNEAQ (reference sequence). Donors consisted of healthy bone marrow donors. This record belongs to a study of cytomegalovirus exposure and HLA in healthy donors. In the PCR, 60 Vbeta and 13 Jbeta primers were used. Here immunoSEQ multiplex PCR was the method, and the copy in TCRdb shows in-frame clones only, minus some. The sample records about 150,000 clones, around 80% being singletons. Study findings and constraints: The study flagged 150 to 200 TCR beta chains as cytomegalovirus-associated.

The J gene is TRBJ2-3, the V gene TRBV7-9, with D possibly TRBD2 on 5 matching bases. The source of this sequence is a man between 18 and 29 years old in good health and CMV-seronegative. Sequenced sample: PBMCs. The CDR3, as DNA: TGTGCCAGCAGCTTAAAGCCGAGGGCAGATACGCAGTATTTT. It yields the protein CASSLKPRADTQYF.